These 6 T cell receptor beta chains originate from one sample sequenced in a study of cytomegalovirus exposure and HLA in healthy donors. Profiled with immunoSEQ multiplex PCR; TCRdb holds only in-frame clones, not every one. The table shows 150,000 to 200,000 clones, with about four fifths occurring only once. Sequences were obtained from PBMCs. Source of these receptors: a man aged 25 to 40 in good health and CMV-seropositive.

This clone was counted once. The CDR3 loop is CASSDGTSGGETDTQYF. CDR3 coding DNA: TGTGCCAGCAGCGACGGAACTAGCGGGGGGGAAACAGATACGCAGTATTTT. V gene TRBV9 combines with J gene TRBJ2-3; TRBD2 matches 13 bases. CDR1 and CDR2 (germline): SGDLS, YYNGEE. There are 17 residues in the CDR3. V gave up 3 bases and J gave up 3 bases; unmatched junction bases: 7.

The chain is built from TRBV15 and TRBJ1-2; 9 bases match TRBD1. This CDR3 comprises 15 residues. Germline V lookup: CDR1 LNHNV, CDR2 YYDKDF (reference sequence). After removal of 1 base from V and 5 bases from J, the junction contained 5 bases not matched to a gene. The CDR3 coding sequence is TGTGCCACCAGCAGAGGGGGACAGGGAGGTTATGGCTACACCTTC. It translates to CATSRGGQGGYGYTF.

This clone was recorded a few times. The rearrangement uses TRBV29-1 and TRBJ1-2, with a weak D call TRBD1 (5 bases). V gave up 4 bases and J gave up 6 bases, with 9 bases separating them. Germline V gene sequence: CDR1 SQVTM, CDR2 ANQGSEA. The CDR3 extends over 11 amino acids. The CDR3: CSVAAGNGYTF. The CDR3 DNA sequence: TGCAGCGTTGCAGCAGGGAATGGCTACACCTTC.

The V and J genes are TRBV11-2 and TRBJ1-3, with D uncertain. The CDR3 sequence is 14 residues long. V was pared by 5 bases and J by 2 bases, with 10 bases between. Germline V gene lookup returns CDR1 SGHAT and CDR2 FQNNGV. The CDR3: CASSRTGAGNTIYF. DNA for the CDR3: TGTGCCAGCAGCCGTACCGGGGCTGGAAACACCATATATTTT. Supplemented by reference TRBV11-2 and TRBJ1-3, the full variable domain reads EAGVAQSPRYKIIEKRQSVAFWCNPISGHATLYWYQQILGQGPKLLIQFQNNGVVDDSQLPKDRFSAERLKGVDSTLKIQPAKLEDSAVYLCASSRTGAGNTIYFGEGSWLTVV.

The chain combines TRBV6-4 with TRBJ2-3, with 8 positions matching TRBD2. V lost 8 bases and J lost 1; bases outside the gene matches: 11. Germline-derived CDR1 and CDR2 are MRHNA and SNTAGT. The CDR3 is made up of 16 amino acids. In nucleotides, the CDR3 is TGTGCCAGCGCCAGAGTGAGCGGGGGAGGCACAGATACGCAGTATTTT. Its translation is CASARVSGGGTDTQYF.

This clone appeared a few times. J is TRBJ1-2 and V is TRBV11-1; 12 nucleotides agree with TRBD1. Germline values: CDR1 SGHAT, CDR2 FQDESV (reference sequence). V lost 4 bases to trimming and J lost 4 bases; unmatched junction nucleotides: 4. The CDR3 spans 15 residues. CDR3 DNA sequence: TGTGCCAGCAGCTGGGGACAGGGGGCGAGCTATGGCTACACCTTC. Protein sequence: CASSWGQGASYGYTF.